A single sample gave rise to the 17 T cell receptor beta chains below, sequenced in a study of technical replicates of blood from a few donors. Clones were read by immunoSEQ multiplex PCR, and TCRdb kept only the in-frame ones, dropping some. The table lists 84,000 or so clones, over 90% of them singletons. Material for sequencing was T cells isolated from PBMCs. The source is a human donor in good health.

The chain is built from TRBV4-1 and TRBJ2-5; tentative D call: TRBD2 (6 bases). The ends were cut back, 8 bases at V and 5 bases at J, with 12 bases in the middle. This CDR3 is built from 12 residues. Germline CDR1 is MGHRA and CDR2 is YSYEKL. The CDR3 loop reads CASGGIYETQYF. The CDR3 DNA reads TGCGCCAGCGGGGGGATTTATGAGACCCAGTACTTC.

This clone was seen a handful of times. The rearrangement joins TRBV5-1 to TRBJ2-1; perhaps TRBD2 as D (5 bases). Trimming cost V 7 bases and J 5 bases, with 13 bases left between them. CDR1 is SGHRS, CDR2 YFSETQ, per germline. The CDR3 covers 13 residues. CDR3 in amino acids: CASDTEGNNEQFF. As DNA, the CDR3 is TGCGCCAGCGACACAGAGGGAAACAATGAGCAGTTCTTC.

V gene TRBV19 combines with J gene TRBJ2-5, with 10 positions matching TRBD1. The CDR3 runs to 13 residues. Germline lookup yields CDR1 LNHDA and CDR2 SQIVND (reference sequence). J was trimmed by 5 bases and V by 10 bases; bases with no gene match: 7. CDR3 sequence reads: CATGTGDLETQYF. CDR3 bases: TGTGCCACCGGGACAGGGGATTTGGAGACCCAGTACTTC.

The chain uses TRBV10-3 and TRBJ2-5, with TRBD2 as a possible D gene (6 bases). This CDR3 is built from 14 residues. Germline CDR1 reads ENHRY; CDR2 reads SYGVKD. Trimming shortened V by 6 bases and J by 5 bases, and 16 bases separated the two germline ends. The CDR3 loop is CAIRERDFVETQYF. As DNA, the CDR3 is TGTGCCATCAGAGAACGGGACTTTGTGGAGACCCAGTACTTC.

This chain links TRBV27 with TRBJ2-1; D is perhaps TRBD2 (6 bases). Trimming left V 3 bases short and J 2 bases short, with 11 bases between. The CDR3 loop spans 15 amino acids. Germline assignment: CDR1 MNHEY and CDR2 SMNVEV (reference sequence). The CDR3 is CASSFGGTPYNEQFF. The CDR3 DNA is TGTGCCAGCAGTTTTGGGGGGACCCCCTACAATGAGCAGTTCTTC.

The chain is built from TRBV15 and TRBJ1-4; 7 nucleotides align to TRBD1. This CDR3 is built from 16 residues. Per germline, CDR1 LNHNV and CDR2 YYDKDF (reference sequence). Trimming removed 5 bases from V and 5 bases from J; junction bases left unmatched: 11. CDR3 protein: CATSSTRGPLNEKLFF. Here the CDR3 DNA reads TGTGCCACCAGCTCAACAAGGGGGCCCTTAAATGAAAAACTGTTTTTT.

This clone has just a few counts. The chain couples TRBV11-2 to TRBJ1-1; D is perhaps TRBD1 (5 bases). Trimming stripped 5 bases from V and 1 base from J, with 8 bases between. From germline, CDR1 is SGHAT and CDR2 FQNNGV. The CDR3 covers 13 residues. The CDR3 region has the DNA TGTGCCAGCAGCAGCGGGACGAACACTGAAGCTTTCTTT. It is translated as CASSSGTNTEAFF.

The chain combines TRBV14 with TRBJ1-2; D may be TRBD1 (5 bases). V lost 3 bases, J lost 6 bases, and 17 bases lay in between. This CDR3 region has 15 residues. Germline CDR1 SGHDN, CDR2 FVKESK. This chain's CDR3 is CASSHNRPGFDGYTF. The CDR3 region has the DNA TGTGCCAGCAGCCACAACAGGCCGGGTTTTGATGGCTACACCTTC.

The chain recombines TRBV30 with TRBJ1-5, with a possible D match to TRBD1 (6 bases). Deletions cut 4 bases from V and 4 bases from J, with 14 bases between. The CDR3 consists of 14 residues. In germline, CDR1 is GTSNPN, CDR2 SVGIG (reference sequence). Here the CDR3 reads CAWNRGQPNQPQHF. In nucleotides, the CDR3 is TGTGCCTGGAATAGAGGACAGCCGAATCAGCCCCAGCATTTT.

This chain uses TRBV19 with TRBJ2-1; 8 positions agree with TRBD2. The CDR3 totals 16 residues. V trimming: 0 bases; J trimming: 6 bases; junction bases outside the gene matches: 7. CDR1 and CDR2 from the germline V gene are LNHDA and SQIVND (reference sequence). The CDR3 protein is CASSIDGGRGANEQFF. The CDR3 DNA follows: TGTGCCAGTAGTATAGACGGAGGGCGGGGGGCCAATGAGCAGTTCTTC.

This clone was recorded only once. The J gene is TRBJ2-1, the V gene TRBV11-2; 13 bases align to TRBD2. CDR3 length equals 14 residues. Trimming at V came to 4 bases and at J to 14 bases, leaving 8 bases not matched to a gene. Per the germline V gene, CDR1 is SGHAT and CDR2 is FQNNGV. DNA of the CDR3: TGTGCCAGCAGCTCGACAGGGACTAGCGGGGTAGAGTTCTTC. Amino acids: CASSSTGTSGVEFF.

The chain joins TRBV15 to TRBJ2-5, with D possibly TRBD2 on 5 matching bases. Trimming pared 2 bases from V and 5 bases from J, leaving 12 bases between. The CDR3 length is 14 residues. Per the germline V gene, CDR1 is LNHNV and CDR2 is YYDKDF (reference sequence). The CDR3 spells CATSRLANSETQYF. CDR3 sequence (DNA): TGTGCCACCAGCAGACTAGCTAATTCGGAGACCCAGTACTTC.

This clone has only a few counts. CDR3 bases: TGTGCCAGCAGTTTAACCAGACAGGGACCTTACAATGAGCAGTTCTTC. Protein product: CASSLTRQGPYNEQFF. The chain has TRBV27 and TRBJ2-1, with 7 bases matching TRBD1. CDR1 is MNHEY, CDR2 SMNVEV, per germline (reference sequence). Trimming removed 2 bases from V and 4 bases from J; junction bases left unmatched: 8. The CDR3 is 16 amino acids.

This clone came up once. The chain links TRBV18 to TRBJ2-3; D may be TRBD1 (5 bases). V lost 2 bases to trimming and J lost 2 bases, with 17 bases between them. From germline, CDR1 is KGHSH and CDR2 LQKENI. CDR3 length equals 17 residues. The CDR3 bases are TGTGCCAGCTCACCATCCCGTGGGGCCGGATACACAGATACGCAGTATTTT. It specifies CASSPSRGAGYTDTQYF. The variable domain in full, with the rest retrieved from reference TRBV18 and TRBJ2-3, is NAGVMQNPRHLVRRRGQEARLRCSPMKGHSHVYWYRQLPEEGLKFMVYLQKENIIDESGMPKERFSAEFPKEGPSILRIQQVVRGDSAAYFCASSPSRGAGYTDTQYFGPGTRLTVL.

The chain couples TRBV6-4 to TRBJ2-6; 9 nucleotides match TRBD2. CDR1 is MRHNA, CDR2 SNTAGT, per germline. The CDR3 consists of 16 residues. The V segment lost 3 bases and the J segment 0 bases; nucleotides outside the gene matches: 0. The CDR3: CASSEREGSGANVLTF. The CDR3 DNA reads as TGTGCCAGCAGTGAGCGGGAGGGCTCTGGGGCCAACGTCCTGACTTTC.

This sequence joins TRBV5-6 and TRBJ2-7; TRBD2 might be the D (5 bases). The germline CDR1 and CDR2 sequences are SGHDT and YYEEEE. The CDR3 runs 14 residues. With 2 bases removed from V and 0 bases from J, the gap between germline ends came to 9 bases. CDR3 DNA: TGTGCCAGCAGCTTTCGGGGTGTCTCCTACGAGCAGTACTTC. The encoded protein is CASSFRGVSYEQYF.

The rearrangement links TRBV7-2 to TRBJ2-7; TRBD2 might be the D (6 bases). The CDR3 length is 14 residues. The ends were cut back, 5 bases at V and 3 bases at J, with 14 bases in the middle. The V gene's germline CDR1 is SGHTA and CDR2 FQGNSA. The CDR3 DNA sequence: TGTGCCAGCAGCCGCACCGGGACTGGCTACGAGCAGTACTTC. Translating gives CASSRTGTGYEQYF.